Following are 18 T cell receptor beta chains from one sample sequenced in a study of identical twins. Via MiXCR, TCRdb re-called the 5' RACE reads, giving one row per CDR3 protein. The top ten hold about 5.8% of the sample, which has about 250,000 distinct CDR3 sequences, 6% to 8.5% seen once. The sample was also linked to a second study, of yellow fever vaccine responses in identical twins.

The sequenced sample was CD8+ T cells sorted from blood. These receptors were obtained from a woman aged 18-29 years in good health.

This clonotype was picked up a small number of times. V usage is TRBV15 and J usage is TRBJ1-1; TRBD1 matches 7 bases. The CDR3 consists of 15 residues. V dropped 0 bases and J dropped 1; count of bases not matched to a gene: 2. Germline V lookup: CDR1 LNHNV, CDR2 YYDKDF (reference sequence). CDR3 sequence reads: CATSRDRDRNTEAFF. For the CDR3, the DNA is TGTGCCACCAGCAGAGATCGGGACAGGAACACTGAAGCTTTCTTT.

This clonotype occurred many times. V and J are TRBV15 and TRBJ2-5; D ambiguous. Looked up from germline, CDR1 is LNHNV and CDR2 is YYDKDF (reference sequence). The CDR3 extends over 13 amino acids. V lost 6 bases and J 2 bases, leaving 10 bases between the germline ends. CDR3 DNA sequence: TGTGCCACCAGTAGTACAGCTCAAGAGACCCAGTACTTC. Translating it yields CATSSTAQETQYF.

This clonotype occurred a few times. This sequence joins TRBV13 and TRBJ2-1, with TRBD1 identical over 8 bases. The CDR3 covers 13 residues. The J segment lost 9 bases and the V segment lost 5 bases, leaving 6 bases of the junction unmatched. Germline lookup yields CDR1 PRHDT and CDR2 FYEKMQ (reference sequence). CDR3 nucleotide sequence: TGTGCCAGCAGCACTCAGGGGGCGCGTGAGCAGTTCTTC. It specifies CASSTQGAREQFF. The full variable domain, completed using reference TRBV13 and TRBJ2-1, is AAGVIQSPRHLIKEKRETATLKCYPIPRHDTVYWYQQGPGQDPQFLISFYEKMQSDKGSIPDRFSAQQFSDYHSELNMSSLELGDSALYFCASSTQGAREQFFGPGTRLTVL.

This clonotype has a handful of counts. The chain couples TRBV20-1 to TRBJ2-1, with a weak D call TRBD2 (5 bases). The CDR3 is 22 residues long. The V gene's germline CDR1 is DFQATT and CDR2 SNEGSKA (reference sequence). With 2 bases removed from V and 1 base from J, the gap between germline ends came to 33 bases. The DNA for the CDR3 is TGCAGTGCTAGAAAAAAGGACTCCTCTCCCTCGACAAAATTACGTTCCTACAATGAGCAGTTCTTC. It translates to CSARKKDSSPSTKLRSYNEQFF.

The chain is built from TRBV2 and TRBJ1-1; D not certain. This CDR3 spans 14 amino acids. Germline-derived CDR1 and CDR2 are SNHLY and FYNNEI. With 4 bases removed from V and 0 bases from J, the gap between germline ends came to 9 bases. CDR3 nucleotide sequence: TGTGCCAGCAGTGGTGACGGGCTGAACACTGAAGCTTTCTTT. It encodes CASSGDGLNTEAFF.

The sample holds many counts of this clonotype. The rearrangement links TRBV12-3 or TRBV12-4 to TRBJ2-7; maybe TRBD1 (6 bases). The length of the CDR3 is 15 residues. Trimming took 6 bases from V and 5 from J, leaving 20 bases between them. Here the CDR3 DNA reads TGTGCCAGCAGCGGGAATACAGGGTATCTCGACGAGCAGTACTTC. Encoded protein: CASSGNTGYLDEQYF.

This clonotype was detected many times. The J gene is TRBJ1-1, the V gene TRBV7-2, with 8 bases identical to TRBD1. CDR1 is SGHTA and CDR2 is FQGNSA in the germline V gene. The length of the CDR3 is 13 residues. With V trimmed by 7 bases and J by 0 bases, 1 base remained unmatched. CDR3 sequence: CASIRGLNTEAFF. The CDR3 bases are TGTGCCAGCATCAGGGGGCTGAACACTGAAGCTTTCTTT.

This clonotype was seen at least ten times. The V and J genes are TRBV3-1 and TRBJ2-3; D is tentatively TRBD1 or TRBD2 (6 bases each). CDR1 LGHDT and CDR2 YNNKEL come from the germline V gene (reference sequence). Trimming removed 1 base at V and 4 bases at J, with 9 bases between. The CDR3 runs 14 residues. The CDR3 DNA reads TGTGCCAGCAGCCAAGTGGAGGGGGCAGATACGCAGTATTTT. The encoded protein is CASSQVEGADTQYF.

This clonotype has a count of ten or more. The chain links TRBV27 to TRBJ2-1; 8 bases are shared with TRBD1. The CDR3 is 15 residues long. Germline-derived CDR1 and CDR2 are MNHEY and SMNVEV (reference sequence). V shed 6 bases, J shed 0 bases, and the junction held 4 bases outside the gene matches. CDR3 loop: CASSRTGGSYNEQFF. CDR3 coding DNA: TGTGCCAGCAGCAGAACAGGGGGCTCCTACAATGAGCAGTTCTTC.

The table lists this clonotype with a few counts. The V call is TRBV4-2, the J call TRBJ2-1; 9 bases align to TRBD2. V lost 0 bases, J lost 8 bases, and 8 bases stayed unmatched. CDR3 size: 16 residues. Germline V gives CDR1 LGHNA, CDR2 YNFKEQ. CDR3: CASSQDSRGRAYEQFF. CDR3 nucleotide sequence: TGTGCCAGCAGCCAAGATTCGCGCGGGAGGGCTTATGAGCAGTTCTTC.

The chain has TRBV6-5 and TRBJ1-2; the match to TRBD1 covers 12 bases. This CDR3 is built from 15 residues. From germline, CDR1 is MNHEY and CDR2 SVGAGI. Losses at the gene ends were 4 bases for V and 8 bases for J; bases not matched to a gene: 8. CDR3 sequence reads: CASSSPGQGAEGYTF. As DNA, the CDR3 is TGTGCCAGCAGTTCCCCGGGACAGGGGGCAGAAGGCTACACCTTC.

The sample holds a few counts of this clonotype. This rearrangement joins TRBV6-5 to TRBJ2-7; TRBD2 aligns across 7 bases. The length of the CDR3 is 14 residues. The junction had 5 bases not matched to a gene; V was cut back by 2 bases and J by 4 bases. Germline CDR1 reads MNHEY; CDR2 reads SVGAGI. The CDR3 DNA reads as TGTGCCAGCAGTTACCAAGCGGGACCTTACGAGCAGTACTTC. Its protein is CASSYQAGPYEQYF.

This clonotype was detected a few times. V gene TRBV5-5 combines with J gene TRBJ2-1; weak D call: TRBD2 (7 bases). V was cut by 2 bases and J by 0 bases, with 18 bases left in between. The V gene's germline CDR1 is SGHKS and CDR2 YYEKEE (reference sequence). There are 18 residues in the CDR3. The CDR3 coding sequence is TGTGCCAGCAGCTTTAGGGGGAGGGATATCAGCTCCTACAATGAGCAGTTCTTC. This encodes CASSFRGRDISSYNEQFF.

In this sample, this clonotype turned up many times. The chain is built from TRBV14 and TRBJ1-6, with 8 bases that match TRBD1. CDR1 SGHDN and CDR2 FVKESK come from the germline V gene. The CDR3 is 16 residues long. After removal of 4 bases from V and 5 bases from J, the junction contained 7 bases not matched to a gene. The CDR3: CASSLGQGVHNSPLHF. The CDR3 coding sequence is TGTGCCAGCAGCCTTGGACAGGGAGTACATAATTCACCCCTCCACTTT.

This clonotype was found a few times. The chain recombines TRBV7-7 with TRBJ2-3, with TRBD2 as a possible D gene (5 bases). The germline gives CDR1 SSHAT, CDR2 FNYEAQ (reference sequence). The V end lost 4 bases, the J end lost 5 bases, and 13 bases lay between the germline ends. There are 14 residues in the CDR3. CDR3 protein: CASSSSAGIDTQYF. DNA for the CDR3: TGTGCCAGCAGCTCCTCCGCCGGGATAGATACGCAGTATTTT.

This clonotype was seen a handful of times. The rearrangement uses TRBV7-8 and TRBJ2-3; the D gene is possibly TRBD2 (6 bases). The germline V gene has CDR1 SGHVS and CDR2 FQNEAQ. This CDR3 is 14 amino acids long. Trimming stripped 2 bases from V and 2 bases from J, with 8 bases between. The CDR3 DNA reads as TGTGCCAGCAGCTTAAGGGGACTCACAGATACGCAGTATTTT. Protein: CASSLRGLTDTQYF. The full variable domain, its missing parts supplied by reference TRBV7-8 and TRBJ2-3, is GAGVSQSPRYKVAKRGQDVALRCDPISGHVSLFWYQQALGQGPEFLTYFQNEAQLDKSGLPSDRFFAERPEGSVSTLKIQRTQQEDSAVYLCASSLRGLTDTQYFGPGTRLTVL.

This clonotype was detected only a few times. This chain joins TRBV2 and TRBJ2-3; TRBD1 or TRBD2 may be the D gene (5 bases each). The CDR3 totals 17 residues. In germline, CDR1 is SNHLY, CDR2 FYNNEI. Trimming took off 3 bases at V and 1 base at J, with 17 bases between the two ends. The CDR3 loop reads CASSDPHGGLGTDTQYF. The CDR3 DNA is TGTGCCAGCAGTGACCCCCATGGGGGTTTGGGCACAGATACGCAGTATTTT.

This clonotype was detected many times. The chain links TRBV29-1 to TRBJ1-2, with TRBD1 as a possible D gene (6 bases). Germline CDR1 reads SQVTM; CDR2 reads ANQGSEA. This CDR3 region has 12 residues. Trimming cost V 6 bases and J 4 bases, with 12 bases left between them. CDR3 loop: CSVPGTIYGYTF. CDR3 sequence (DNA): TGCAGCGTCCCTGGGACAATCTATGGCTACACCTTC.